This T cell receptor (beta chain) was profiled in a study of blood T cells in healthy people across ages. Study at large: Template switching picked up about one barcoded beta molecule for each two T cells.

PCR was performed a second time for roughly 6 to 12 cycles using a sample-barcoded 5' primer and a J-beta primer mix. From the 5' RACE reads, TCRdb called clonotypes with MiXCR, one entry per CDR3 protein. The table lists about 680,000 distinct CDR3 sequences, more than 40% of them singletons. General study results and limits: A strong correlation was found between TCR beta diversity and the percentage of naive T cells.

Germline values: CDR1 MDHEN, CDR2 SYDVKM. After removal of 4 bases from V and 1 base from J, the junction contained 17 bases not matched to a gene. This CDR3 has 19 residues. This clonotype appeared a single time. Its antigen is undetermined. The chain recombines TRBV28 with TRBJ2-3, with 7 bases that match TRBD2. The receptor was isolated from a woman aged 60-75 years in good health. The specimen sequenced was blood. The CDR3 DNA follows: TGTGCCAGCAGTTCCCCCCGAAGTAGTGGGGGGAGGGGCACAGATACGCAGTATTTT. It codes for CASSSPRSSGGRGTDTQYF.